Below are 9 T cell receptor beta chains sequenced from a single sample in a study of cytomegalovirus exposure and HLA in healthy donors. Vbeta (60) and Jbeta (13) primers were used in the PCR. Only in-frame clones appear in the TCRdb table, and some are missing; sequencing was by immunoSEQ multiplex PCR. The profile shows 100,000 to 150,000 clones, approximately 75% of them singletons. Source material: PBMCs. Receptors were obtained from a man in his forties or fifties in good health and CMV-seropositive.

Only a few counts were recorded for this clone. J is TRBJ2-7 and V is TRBV4-2, with D perhaps matching TRBD1 (6 bases). The CDR3 covers 15 residues. Germline-derived CDR1 and CDR2 are LGHNA and YNFKEQ. Between the trimmed V and J ends, which lost 2 bases and 2 bases, there was a span of 13 bases. In nucleotides, the CDR3 is TGTGCCAGCAGCCAACTTGACAGGAACCCCTACGAGCAGTACTTC. This translates into CASSQLDRNPYEQYF.

CDR3 region: CASSLEGAFYSPLHF. CDR3 nucleotide sequence: TGTGCCAGCAGCCTTGAGGGAGCTTTTTATTCACCCCTCCACTTT. The rearrangement links TRBV5-6 to TRBJ1-6; D gene uncertain. The CDR3 is 15 residues long. Germline V gene data show CDR1 as SGHDT and CDR2 as YYEEEE. The V and J ends lost 4 bases and 8 bases respectively, with 16 bases between them.

The chain recombines TRBV18 with TRBJ2-7; a possible D gene is TRBD2 (5 bases). Per the germline V gene, CDR1 is KGHSH and CDR2 is LQKENI. The V and J ends lost 3 bases and 7 bases respectively, with 13 bases between them. CDR3 size: 13 residues. Here the CDR3 reads CASSPKAPGEQYF. The CDR3 DNA is TGTGCCAGCTCACCGAAGGCCCCGGGGGAGCAGTACTTC.

The chain employs TRBV29-1 and TRBJ2-7; D remains unclear. The V end was cut by 4 bases, the J end by 1 base, with 11 bases between. The CDR3 totals 13 residues. The germline CDR1 and CDR2 sequences are SQVTM and ANQGSEA. The CDR3 spells CSVASQWSYEQYF. The DNA of the CDR3 is TGCAGCGTTGCGTCGCAGTGGTCCTACGAGCAGTACTTC.

The gene calls are TRBV19 and TRBJ1-1, with a possible D match to TRBD1 (5 bases). Germline V gives CDR1 LNHDA, CDR2 SQIVND (reference sequence). This CDR3 spans 13 amino acids. Trimming shortened V by 3 bases and J by 6 bases, and 11 bases separated the two germline ends. The CDR3 here is CASSILAGPEAFF. The CDR3, as DNA: TGTGCCAGTAGTATTTTGGCAGGGCCTGAAGCTTTCTTT.

CDR3 protein: CASGVLINYGYTF. The DNA of the CDR3 is TGTGCCAGCGGAGTACTGATAAACTATGGCTACACCTTC. The rearrangement links TRBV6-1 to TRBJ1-2; D remains ambiguous. This CDR3 comprises 13 residues. V lost 8 bases to trimming and J lost 2 bases, with 12 bases between them. Germline V gene lookup returns CDR1 MNHNS and CDR2 SASEGT.

The gene calls are TRBV4-3 and TRBJ1-4; tentatively, D is TRBD1 (5 bases). The V end lost 3 bases, the J end lost 2 bases, and 13 bases lay between the germline ends. The CDR3 covers 16 residues. Germline values: CDR1 LGHNA, CDR2 YSLEER. CDR3 in amino acids: CASSHLAGNTNEKLFF. In DNA form, the CDR3 reads TGCGCCAGCAGCCACCTCGCAGGGAACACTAATGAAAAACTGTTTTTT.

The chain employs TRBV29-1 and TRBJ1-2; 9 bases fit TRBD1. V shed 3 bases and J 4 bases; nucleotides not matched to a gene: 6. Germline CDR1 and CDR2: SQVTM and ANQGSEA. This CDR3 spans 14 amino acids. For the CDR3, the DNA is TGCAGCGTTGATAAGGGACAGGGCCTCTATGGCTACACCTTC. Residues: CSVDKGQGLYGYTF.

The chain joins TRBV6-5 to TRBJ2-3, with 8 bases aligning to TRBD1. This CDR3 is built from 15 residues. V was pared by 5 bases and J by 0 bases, with 4 bases of the junction left unmatched. The germline CDR1 and CDR2 sequences are MNHEY and SVGAGI. The CDR3 region is CASSRTGKSTDTQYF. CDR3 bases: TGTGCCAGCAGTAGGACAGGGAAGAGCACAGATACGCAGTATTTT.